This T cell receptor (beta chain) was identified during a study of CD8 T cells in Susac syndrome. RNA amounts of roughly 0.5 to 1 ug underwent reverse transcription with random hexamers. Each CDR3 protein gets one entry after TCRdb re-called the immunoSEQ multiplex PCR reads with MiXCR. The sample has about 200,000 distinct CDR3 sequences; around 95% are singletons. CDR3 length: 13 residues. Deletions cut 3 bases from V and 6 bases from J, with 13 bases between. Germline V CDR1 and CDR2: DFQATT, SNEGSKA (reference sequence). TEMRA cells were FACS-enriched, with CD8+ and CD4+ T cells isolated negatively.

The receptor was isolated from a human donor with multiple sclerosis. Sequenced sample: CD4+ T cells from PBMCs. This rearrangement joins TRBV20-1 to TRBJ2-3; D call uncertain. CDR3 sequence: CSASQGSEDTQYF. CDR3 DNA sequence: TGCAGTGCTAGTCAAGGGTCTGAGGATACGCAGTATTTT.